This TCR beta chain was observed in a study of graft-versus-host responses after intestinal transplantation. Study-wide context: Induction using anti-thymocyte globulin, followed by tacrolimus and steroids for about three years, was given to all recipients.

The study's findings and limits: Recipient marrow held GvH clones, some first seen in ileum or blood. When patients had graft-donor T cell macrochimerism, their allografts held high graft-versus-host to host-versus-graft clonal ratios.

Data came from immunoSEQ multiplex PCR; TCRdb stores just in-frame clones and leaves some out. The repertoire holds about 25,000 clones, with around 94% as singletons. V was pared by 0 bases and J by 0 bases, with 7 bases between. The CDR3 spans 15 residues. Germline V gives CDR1 SGHNT, CDR2 YYREEE (reference sequence). As to this clone: The antigen is not known.

The chain recombines TRBV5-4 with TRBJ2-1; D possibly corresponds to TRBD2 (5 bases). This clonotype was sampled from a human patient who received an intestinal transplant, so some T cells may come from the graft donor. The sample consisted of PBMCs, taken roughly 32 days after intestinal transplant. The CDR3 DNA is TGTGCCAGCAGCTTGGAGCGGAGCTCCTACAATGAGCAGTTCTTC. Translation gives CASSLERSSYNEQFF.